The present T cell receptor (beta chain) was sequenced within a study of response to subunit inactivated influenza vaccine. The CDR3 is made up of 17 amino acids. The V and J ends lost 4 bases and 0 bases respectively, with 16 bases between them. MiXCR, applied by TCRdb to the RT-PCR reads, yields one record per CDR3 protein. The sample holds around 750,000 distinct CDR3 sequences; approximately 21% are singletons and the top ten take 10% to 13%. On this clonotype itself: Its target is not known.

Study results and caveats: Authors suggested seasonal influenza vaccinations each recruit few new T cells.

V gene TRBV12-3 or TRBV12-4 combines with J gene TRBJ2-1; the D is unclear. The sequence was obtained from a man aged 50 to 59 who received an inactivated influenza vaccine. The sample here was PBMCs from blood, taken around 5 days after vaccination. The CDR3 here is CASSYNLRFSSYNEQFF. In DNA form, the CDR3 reads TGTGCCAGCAGTTATAACCTCAGGTTTAGCTCCTACAATGAGCAGTTCTTC.